This record covers a single T cell receptor beta chain. The data derive from a study of blood T cell repertoires in COVID-19. Looking at the study overall: The samples span acute and convalescent COVID-19 from the United States, Italy and Spain. PBMCs, B-cell-depleted T cells, or T cells provided the cDNA or gDNA that made up the material.

In the authors' workflow: By means of reference gene primer amplification, nucleated cell counts were estimated. Sequenced by immunoSEQ multiplex PCR; TCRdb stores in-frame clones only, minus some. D and trimming come from the DNA, and the V and J calls and clone size come from that table. The profile shows some 73,000 clones, about 89% of them singletons. This CDR3 has 15 residues. V shed 1 base, J shed 1 base, and the junction held 2 bases outside the gene matches. Germline CDR1 is KGHSH and CDR2 is LQKENI. The J gene is TRBJ2-3, the V gene TRBV18; 7 nucleotides agree with TRBD2. Sequenced input: peripheral blood. This receptor was taken from a woman aged 60-75 years with acute or convalescent COVID-19. The CDR3 region has the DNA TGTGCCAGCTCACCACGGAGCGGGGGCACAGATACGCAGTATTTT. Translation: CASSPRSGGTDTQYF.